The rows below give T cell receptor beta chains drawn from one sample of a study of vaccination effects on CD4 cells after COVID-19. Assay: immunoSEQ multiplex PCR; the TCRdb copy retains only in-frame clones and omits some. The sample includes about 79,000 clones, roughly 72% of them seen just once. Which antigens these TCRs recognize remains unknown. Sequencing was performed on CD4+ T cells from PBMCs cultured with HCoV-229E spike peptides, taken before COVID-19 vaccination. Receptors originate from a human donor who received a COVID-19 vaccine. CDR3s include the opening cysteine and the closing phenylalanine or tryptophan. D genes are given only for firm matches. Only some rows state a clone size, as once, few, many or a class for expanded clones.

clone_size,j_call,v_call,d_call,cdr3_aa,cdr3_nt
few,TRBJ2-1,TRBV10-3,TRBD1,CAISDSEAGTGKQFF,TGTGCCATCAGTGATTCCGAAGCCGGGACAGGAAAACAGTTCTTC
once,TRBJ2-1,TRBV10-2,.,CASRIAVGHWEFF,TGCGCCAGCAGGATCGCCGTGGGGCATTGGGAGTTCTTC
.,TRBJ1-1,TRBV20-1,.,CSARSPAEAFF,TGCAGTGCTAGGTCTCCCGCTGAAGCTTTCTTT
.,TRBJ2-3,TRBV20-1,TRBD2,CSASLINLREGQYF,TGCAGTGCTAGTTTGATAAATTTGAGGGAGGGGCAGTATTTT
.,TRBJ1-5,TRBV28,.,CASSLWSQLEPQHF,TGTGCCAGCAGTTTATGGTCACAGTTGGAGCCCCAGCATTTT
.,TRBJ2-3,TRBV18,TRBD1,CASSPGQETTDTQYF,TGTGCCAGCTCACCAGGACAGGAGACCACAGATACGCAGTATTTT
.,TRBJ2-6,TRBV5-1,.,CASSLWQYSGANVLTF,TGCGCCAGCAGCTTGTGGCAGTACTCTGGGGCCAACGTCCTGACTTTC
.,TRBJ1-4,TRBV19,TRBD1,CASKKGGQGVEKLFF,TGTGCCAGCAAGAAAGGAGGACAGGGGGTTGAAAAACTGTTTTTT
few,TRBJ1-5,TRBV9,.,CASSVAPSRPQHF,TGTGCCAGCAGCGTAGCCCCTTCAAGGCCCCAGCATTTT
few,TRBJ1-1,TRBV29-1,.,CSVGGTNTEAFF,TGCAGCGTGGGGGGGACGAACACTGAAGCTTTCTTT
.,TRBJ1-5,TRBV6-5,.,CASSYSGPSNQPQHF,TGTGCCAGCAGTTACTCGGGACCCAGCAATCAGCCCCAGCATTTT
.,TRBJ2-1,TRBV19,.,CASSIAQGRAYNEQFF,TGTGCCAGTAGTATAGCGCAGGGGAGGGCCTACAATGAGCAGTTCTTC
.,TRBJ1-3,TRBV19,.,CASSPYSGNTIYF,TGTGCCAGTAGTCCCTATTCTGGAAACACCATATATTTT
.,TRBJ2-3,TRBV7-2,.,CASSLGPYTDTQYF,TGTGCCAGCAGCCTGGGACCCTACACAGATACGCAGTATTTT
.,TRBJ2-5,TRBV7-2,TRBD2,CASSLRRGTSVHGETQYF,TGTGCCAGCAGCTTGAGGCGTGGGACTAGCGTACACGGAGAGACCCAGTACTTC
.,TRBJ1-3,TRBV19,TRBD1,CASSPRGPLDGNTIYF,TGTGCCAGTAGTCCCAGGGGGCCTCTGGATGGAAACACCATATATTTT
.,TRBJ2-1,TRBV5-3,TRBD2,CARSSWTSGGPYNEQFF,TGTGCCAGAAGCTCATGGACTAGCGGGGGTCCCTACAATGAGCAGTTCTTC
.,TRBJ2-5,TRBV19,.,CASSIVNSPETQYF,TGTGCCAGTAGTATAGTGAACAGCCCGGAGACCCAGTACTTC
.,TRBJ1-5,TRBV6-5,.,CASSVGRFSNQPQHF,TGTGCCAGCAGCGTTGGACGGTTTAGCAATCAGCCCCAGCATTTT
.,TRBJ2-6,TRBV3-1/TRBV3-2,.,CASSIRGAGANVLTF,TGTGCCAGCTCAATCAGGGGAGCTGGGGCCAACGTCCTGACTTTC